The 20 T cell receptor beta chains below come from one sample, sequenced in a study of glioma-infiltrating T cells after dendritic cell vaccination. Time point indicated: after dendritic cell vaccination, including at tumor progression/relapse. Data came from immunoSEQ multiplex PCR; TCRdb stores just in-frame clones and leaves some out. The top ten hold roughly 6.8% of the sample, which has more than 75,000 clones, roughly four fifths seen once. The sample here was blood, taken after dendritic cell vaccination. These receptors all stem from a human donor with glioblastoma.

The chain carries TRBV7-6 and TRBJ1-5; the match to TRBD1 covers 7 bases. From germline, CDR1 is SGHVS and CDR2 FNYEAQ. This CDR3 comprises 15 residues. The V gene end was trimmed by 4 bases and the J gene end by 3 bases; junction bases not matched to a gene: 6. CDR3 protein: CASSSTGANNQPQHF. The CDR3 DNA sequence: TGTGCCAGCAGCTCAACAGGGGCGAACAATCAGCCCCAGCATTTT.

This clone was observed a single time. This chain connects TRBV6-1 to TRBJ1-5; the match to TRBD1 covers 9 bases. Losses at the gene ends were 2 bases for V and 0 bases for J; bases not matched to a gene: 8. Germline V gene data show CDR1 as MNHNS and CDR2 as SASEGT. CDR3 size: 18 residues. DNA of the CDR3: TGTGCCAGCAGTGAAACGACAGGGGGAAGATATAGCAATCAGCCCCAGCATTTT. Translation gives CASSETTGGRYSNQPQHF.

The rearrangement joins TRBV9 to TRBJ2-3; 10 bases fit TRBD2. Germline V CDR1 and CDR2: SGDLS, YYNGEE. V shed 2 bases, J shed 6 bases, and the junction held 6 bases outside the gene matches. This CDR3 has 15 amino acids. The CDR3 is CASSVSTSGVDTQYF. CDR3 sequence (DNA): TGTGCCAGCAGCGTCAGTACTAGCGGGGTTGATACGCAGTATTTT.

The V gene is TRBV9, the J gene TRBJ1-5; TRBD1 matches at 9 bases. This CDR3 contains 14 residues. V was pared by 4 bases and J by 7 bases, with 6 bases of the junction left unmatched. The germline CDR1 and CDR2 sequences are SGDLS and YYNGEE. The CDR3 region is CASSSGQGRQPQHF. CDR3 coding DNA: TGTGCCAGCAGCTCGGGACAGGGCAGGCAGCCCCAGCATTTT. Together with reference TRBV9 and TRBJ1-5, the CDR3 gives the full variable domain: DSGVTQTPKHLITATGQRVTLRCSPRSGDLSVYWYQQSLDQGLQFLIQYYNGEERAKGNILERFSAQQFPDLHSELNLSSLELGDSALYFCASSSGQGRQPQHFGDGTRLSIL.

This chain joins TRBV10-1 and TRBJ1-3, with TRBD1 matching 8 bases. Trimming removed 7 bases from V and 0 bases from J; junction bases left unmatched: 5. This CDR3 comprises 15 residues. Germline values: CDR1 WNHNN, CDR2 SYGVQD (reference sequence). The DNA for the CDR3 is TGCGCCAGCAAGGACAGGGCCCACTCTGGAAACACCATATATTTT. This encodes CASKDRAHSGNTIYF.

The chain carries TRBV5-1 and TRBJ2-2; 15 bases align to TRBD2. Germline V gene sequence: CDR1 SGHRS, CDR2 YFSETQ. V gave up 0 bases and J gave up 15 bases; unmatched junction bases: 9. This CDR3 is 16 amino acids long. CDR3 DNA sequence: TGCGCCAGCAGCTTGGCCCGGACTAGCGGGGGGGCCGGAATGTTTTTT. This sequence encodes CASSLARTSGGAGMFF.

The chain is built from TRBV7-6 and TRBJ1-1; TRBD1 agrees at 8 bases. The ends lost 6 bases at V and 6 bases at J; junction bases unmatched: 6. This CDR3 has 13 residues. The germline V gene encodes CDR1 SGHVS and CDR2 FNYEAQ. DNA of the CDR3: TGTGCCAGCAGTTCAGGGGGCGGACCTGAAGCTTTCTTT. Translating it yields CASSSGGGPEAFF.

The chain joins TRBV5-1 to TRBJ1-2, with unresolved D. The CDR3 extends over 15 amino acids. Germline CDR1 reads SGHRS; CDR2 reads YFSETQ. Deletions cut 0 bases from V and 6 bases from J, with 15 bases between. The CDR3 spells CASSLAMGGGDGYTF. CDR3 bases: TGCGCCAGCAGCTTGGCCATGGGCGGCGGGGATGGCTACACCTTC. The full variable domain, rest sourced from reference TRBV5-1 and TRBJ1-2, is KAGVTQTPRYLIKTRGQQVTLSCSPISGHRSVSWYQQTPGQGLQFLFEYFSETQRNKGNFPGRFSGRQFSNSRSEMNVSTLELGDSALYLCASSLAMGGGDGYTFGSGTRLTVV.

The V and J genes are TRBV19 and TRBJ2-7; no clear D gene. V was cut by 6 bases and J by 5 bases, with 8 bases left in between. The V gene's germline CDR1 is LNHDA and CDR2 SQIVND (reference sequence). This CDR3 is built from 11 residues. In DNA form, the CDR3 reads TGTGCCAGTAGCAGATACGACGAGCAGTACTTC. Amino acids: CASSRYDEQYF. Based on the CDR3 plus reference TRBV19 and TRBJ2-7, the full variable domain is DGGITQSPKYLFRKEGQNVTLSCEQNLNHDAMYWYRQDPGQGLRLIYYSQIVNDFQKGDIAEGYSVSREKKESFPLTVTSAQKNPTAFYLCASSRYDEQYFGPGTRLTVT.

The chain couples TRBV6-5 to TRBJ1-5; D gene uncertain. The CDR3 consists of 14 residues. Trimming stripped 0 bases from V and 6 bases from J, with 9 bases between. Germline V gene sequence: CDR1 MNHEY, CDR2 SVGAGI. The CDR3 DNA reads as TGTGCCAGCAGTTACTCGCGCCCCCCTCAGCCCCAGCATTTT. Its translation: CASSYSRPPQPQHF.

A word on this clone: Different DNA sequences within this sample yield the same CDR3. The chain employs TRBV6-1 and TRBJ1-2; 7 bases align to TRBD1. V trimming: 5 bases; J trimming: 8 bases; junction bases outside the gene matches: 5. The CDR3 spans 12 residues. Germline V gene data show CDR1 as MNHNS and CDR2 as SASEGT. This CDR3 reads CASSPDREGYTF. As DNA, the CDR3 is TGTGCCAGCAGTCCCGACAGGGAAGGCTACACCTTC.

The gene calls are TRBV7-8 and TRBJ1-2; D remains ambiguous. The CDR3 has 15 amino acids. Trimming removed 1 base at V and 0 bases at J, with 9 bases between. The V gene's germline CDR1 is SGHVS and CDR2 FQNEAQ. Here the CDR3 DNA reads TGTGCCAGCAGCTTAGAGCGTGCATCTAACTATGGCTACACCTTC. Protein sequence: CASSLERASNYGYTF.

This clone was seen a single time. V and J are TRBV2 and TRBJ1-5, with D possibly TRBD1 on 6 matching bases. The CDR3 is 14 amino acids. Germline lookup yields CDR1 SNHLY and CDR2 FYNNEI. Deletions cut 5 bases from V and 2 bases from J, with 10 bases between. The CDR3 protein is CASSNRAGNQPQHF. The CDR3 DNA follows: TGTGCCAGCAGTAACAGGGCGGGCAATCAGCCCCAGCATTTT.

This clone was picked up a small number of times. Distinct nucleotide sequences in the sample also encode this CDR3. This chain links TRBV4-1 with TRBJ1-1; D is ambiguous. Trimming left V 0 bases short and J 6 bases short, with 8 bases between. The CDR3 is made up of 13 amino acids. The germline CDR1 and CDR2 sequences are MGHRA and YSYEKL. CDR3 in DNA: TGCGCCAGCAGCCAAGATGCCCGGGCTGAAGCTTTCTTT. Translation gives CASSQDARAEAFF.

The rearrangement links TRBV12-5 to TRBJ2-2, with a possible D match to TRBD2 (6 bases). The CDR3 sequence is 19 residues long. Germline values: CDR1 LGHNT, CDR2 FRNRAP. V was trimmed by 3 bases and J by 6 bases, leaving 26 bases between them. The CDR3, as DNA: TGTGCTAGTGGTTTCGATGGTTGGGGGGATGGGGTCCGGGCCGGGGAGCTGTTTTTT. Translated: CASGFDGWGDGVRAGELFF.

J is TRBJ2-1 and V is TRBV7-6; 9 bases agree with TRBD1. The CDR3 runs 16 residues. Germline loops: CDR1 SGHVS, CDR2 FNYEAQ. With 2 bases clipped from V and 6 bases from J, the junction kept 8 bases outside the gene matches. This CDR3 is CASSLLGGTGSNEQFF. In DNA, the CDR3 is TGTGCCAGCAGCTTATTAGGCGGGACAGGGTCCAATGAGCAGTTCTTC.

This clone was seen just once. J is TRBJ1-5 and V is TRBV19; D ambiguous. Between the trimmed V and J ends, which lost 3 bases and 4 bases, there was a span of 7 bases. CDR1 and CDR2 (germline): LNHDA, SQIVND (reference sequence). The CDR3 consists of 13 residues. CDR3 loop: CASSMGRNQPQHF. The CDR3 DNA reads TGTGCCAGTAGTATGGGCAGAAATCAGCCCCAGCATTTT. The whole variable domain, filled in from reference TRBV19 and TRBJ1-5, reads DGGITQSPKYLFRKEGQNVTLSCEQNLNHDAMYWYRQDPGQGLRLIYYSQIVNDFQKGDIAEGYSVSREKKESFPLTVTSAQKNPTAFYLCASSMGRNQPQHFGDGTRLSIL.

The chain is built from TRBV29-1 and TRBJ1-3; D uncertain. V was pared by 4 bases and J by 3 bases, with 10 bases between. In germline, CDR1 is SQVTM, CDR2 ANQGSEA. This CDR3 comprises 13 residues. CDR3 nucleotides: TGCAGCGTTGTATGGGGAGGTGGAAACACCATATATTTT. It encodes CSVVWGGGNTIYF. The full variable domain, with the rest looked up from reference TRBV29-1 and TRBJ1-3, is SAVISQKPSRDICQRGTSLTIQCQVDSQVTMMFWYRQQPGQSLTLIATANQGSEATYESGFVIDKFPISRPNLTFSTLTVSNMSPEDSSIYLCSVVWGGGNTIYFGEGSWLTVV.

The rearrangement joins TRBV7-3 to TRBJ2-7; weak D call: TRBD1 (7 bases). Germline CDR1 is SGHTA and CDR2 is FQGTGA. The CDR3 is made up of 15 amino acids. V lost 5 bases and J 6 bases, leaving 20 bases between the germline ends. The CDR3 region is CASSAGGDRVSEQYF. CDR3 nucleotides: TGTGCCAGCAGCGCCGGGGGAGACAGGGTTTCCGAGCAGTACTTC.

The V and J genes are TRBV30 and TRBJ1-2, with 7 bases identical to TRBD1. CDR1 and CDR2 from the germline V gene are GTSNPN and SVGIG (reference sequence). The CDR3 consists of 16 residues. V lost 4 bases and J lost 8; bases outside the gene matches: 19. The CDR3 loop reads CAWMIRRGQTSRGYTF. CDR3 nucleotides: TGTGCCTGGATGATAAGGAGGGGACAGACGAGTCGAGGCTACACCTTC.